The next 10 T cell receptor beta chains were all read from a single sample in a study of regulatory T cells in long-lasting Graves disease. Time point reported: newly diagnosed GD, antithyroid drugs for less than 3 months. The TCR library was made from RNA extracted from PBMCs. Assembly of TCR beta libraries relied on iRepertoire HTBI primers together with Arm-PCR of CDR3 regions. TCRdb fed the multiplex PCR reads into MiXCR, producing one record per CDR3 protein. The sample includes 540,000 or so distinct CDR3 sequences, less than 15% of them seen just once. The data also belong to a second study, concerning T cells in Graves' hyperthyroidism and ophthalmopathy.

Source: peripheral blood mononuclear cells (PBMCs), taken at new diagnosis, from a patient treated with antithyroid drugs. These receptors originate from a man under 40 with Graves disease.

This clonotype turned up a few times. This sequence joins TRBV5-1 and TRBJ2-5; the match to TRBD1 covers 7 bases. The CDR3 has 14 residues. V lost 4 bases and J lost 4; bases outside the gene matches: 7. Looked up from germline, CDR1 is SGHRS and CDR2 is YFSETQ. The CDR3 DNA is TGCGCCAGCAGCAATATTACAGGGGTAGAGACCCAGTACTTC. It encodes CASSNITGVETQYF.

The CDR3 DNA is TGTGCCAGCTCACCACCGGGACAGCTCTACGAGCAGTACTTC. Its translation: CASSPPGQLYEQYF. The gene calls are TRBV18 and TRBJ2-7; 7 nucleotides align to TRBD1. The germline gives CDR1 KGHSH, CDR2 LQKENI. CDR3 size: 14 residues. J gave up 3 bases and V 0 bases, and 2 bases lay outside the gene matches. Using reference TRBV18 and TRBJ2-7 for the parts outside the CDR3, the full variable domain is NAGVMQNPRHLVRRRGQEARLRCSPMKGHSHVYWYRQLPEEGLKFMVYLQKENIIDESGMPKERFSAEFPKEGPSILRIQQVVRGDSAAYFCASSPPGQLYEQYFGPGTRLTVT.

The chain carries TRBV2 and TRBJ2-5, with TRBD1 matching over 8 bases. The CDR3 sequence is 13 residues long. CDR1 is SNHLY and CDR2 is FYNNEI in the germline V gene. Trimming cost V 8 bases and J 2 bases; bases outside gene matches: 4. The CDR3 spells CASSGGRQETQYF. CDR3 nucleotide sequence: TGTGCCAGCTCAGGGGGCCGGCAAGAGACCCAGTACTTC. Full variable domain (outside the CDR3, taken from reference TRBV2 and TRBJ2-5): EPEVTQTPSHQVTQMGQEVILRCVPISNHLYFYWYRQILGQKVEFLVSFYNNEISEKSEIFDDQFSVERPDGSNFTLKIRSTKLEDSAMYFCASSGGRQETQYFGPGTRLLVL.

This clonotype was recorded many times. V is TRBV30 and J is TRBJ1-2; no firm D call. Germline V gives CDR1 GTSNPN, CDR2 SVGIG (reference sequence). The CDR3 contains 14 residues. Trimming shortened V by 0 bases and J by 3 bases, and 11 bases separated the two germline ends. The CDR3 region is CAWSVLDRYYGYTF. The CDR3 DNA is TGTGCCTGGAGTGTTTTGGACCGGTACTATGGCTACACCTTC.

A few counts support this clonotype. The chain employs TRBV25-1 and TRBJ1-2; 9 nucleotides line up with TRBD1. Germline V gene lookup returns CDR1 MGHDK and CDR2 SYGVNS. V lost 3 bases to trimming and J lost 4 bases; unmatched junction nucleotides: 12. The length of the CDR3 is 17 residues. In nucleotides, the CDR3 is TGTGCCAGCAGTGACGAACTGACAGGGGGAGAAGGCTATGGCTACACCTTC. It translates to CASSDELTGGEGYGYTF.

Details on this clonotype: A read error is possible here, since a much larger clone lies one base away. The rearrangement links TRBV7-9 to TRBJ2-3; D is possibly TRBD2 (5 bases). The germline CDR1 and CDR2 sequences are SEHNR and FQNEAQ (reference sequence). Between the trimmed V and J ends, which lost 4 bases and 5 bases, there was a span of 22 bases. This CDR3 has 17 amino acids. CDR3 nucleotides: TGTGCCAGCAGCTCAATGGGAGCCATAGAGTCCGGAGATACGCAGTATTTT. The encoded protein is CASSSMGAIESGDTQYF.

The rearrangement joins TRBV19 to TRBJ2-2; D assignment may be TRBD1 or TRBD2 (5 bases each). Germline lookup yields CDR1 LNHDA and CDR2 SQIVND (reference sequence). This CDR3 is built from 15 residues. V gave up 5 bases and J gave up 5 bases, with 15 bases separating them. This chain's CDR3 is CASSFRDPPTGELFF. In DNA form, the CDR3 reads TGTGCCAGTAGTTTCCGGGACCCTCCTACCGGGGAGCTGTTTTTT.

This clonotype was seen ten or more times. The chain recombines TRBV6-1 with TRBJ2-5, with D perhaps assigned TRBD1 or TRBD2 (5 bases each). Deletions cut 4 bases from V and 6 bases from J, with 21 bases between. The CDR3 runs 16 residues. Germline V gene sequence: CDR1 MNHNS, CDR2 SASEGT. The CDR3 region has the DNA TGTGCCAGCAGTGCCCGGGGACGCGTCTCGAAAAAGACCCAGTACTTC. Its protein is CASSARGRVSKKTQYF.

There are many counts of this clonotype. The J gene is TRBJ1-6, the V gene TRBV12-5, with D hard to call. The germline gives CDR1 LGHNT, CDR2 FRNRAP. The V gene lost 0 bases and the J gene lost 9 bases, with 3 bases spanning the gap. CDR3 length equals 12 residues. CDR3 sequence: CASGLVRSPLHF. CDR3 sequence (DNA): TGTGCTAGTGGTTTGGTGCGTTCACCCCTCCACTTT.

The chain links TRBV2 to TRBJ2-7; TRBD2 aligns across 7 bases. The ends lost 10 bases at V and 4 bases at J; junction bases unmatched: 13. The CDR3 runs 14 residues. Germline CDR1 SNHLY, CDR2 FYNNEI. CDR3 bases: TGTGCCACAGCCCCGGGACTACCTCATTACGAGCAGTACTTC. This gives the protein CATAPGLPHYEQYF. Full variable domain (remainder filled in from reference TRBV2 and TRBJ2-7): EPEVTQTPSHQVTQMGQEVILRCVPISNHLYFYWYRQILGQKVEFLVSFYNNEISEKSEIFDDQFSVERPDGSNFTLKIRSTKLEDSAMYFCATAPGLPHYEQYFGPGTRLTVT.